The 5 T cell receptor beta chains given below trace back to one sample, sequenced in a study of molecular identifiers for immune sequencing clone quantification. TCRdb re-called the PCR reads with MiXCR, one entry per CDR3 protein. The sample records 300,000 to 400,000 distinct CDR3 sequences, roughly 23% being singletons. Material: naive CD8+ T cells from blood, with Jurkat cell RNA spiked in. Subset: FACS-sorted CD8+CD4-CCR7+CD45RA+ naive T cells. These receptors all come from a human donor in good health. Some libraries in this study had Jurkat cell RNA spiked in.

There are a few counts of this clonotype. The chain couples TRBV28 to TRBJ2-7; 7 bases are shared with TRBD2. V lost 6 bases, J lost 1 base, and 9 bases stayed unmatched. The CDR3 totals 15 residues. CDR1 and CDR2 from the germline V gene are MDHEN and SYDVKM. This CDR3 reads CASRPGGSPSYEQYF. The CDR3 coding sequence is TGTGCCAGCAGACCCGGCGGGAGTCCATCCTACGAGCAGTACTTC.

This clonotype was seen ten or more times. The CDR3 reads CASSDRGHPTFF. The CDR3 DNA sequence: TGTGCCAGCAGTGACAGGGGGCACCCAACTTTCTTT. This chain connects TRBV6-4 to TRBJ1-1; TRBD1 matches 7 bases. Germline loops: CDR1 MRHNA, CDR2 SNTAGT. CDR3 length: 12 amino acids. V lost 2 bases to trimming and J lost 12 bases; unmatched junction nucleotides: 6.

This clonotype was observed at least ten times. The chain joins TRBV28 to TRBJ2-5; 7 bases are shared with TRBD1. V lost 10 bases, J lost 5 bases, and 16 bases stayed unmatched. This CDR3 comprises 15 residues. Germline assignment: CDR1 MDHEN and CDR2 SYDVKM. The CDR3 coding sequence is TGTGCCACCTATCCCGGGACAGTGGGGAGTGAGACCCAGTACTTC. This codes for CATYPGTVGSETQYF.

The V gene is TRBV10-3, the J gene TRBJ2-7; D is unclear. CDR1 ENHRY and CDR2 SYGVKD come from the germline V gene. The CDR3 covers 12 residues. The ends were cut back, 6 bases at V and 5 bases at J, with 11 bases in the middle. The CDR3 nucleotides are TGTGCCATCAGCGGAATCCCCCACGAGCAGTACTTC. It specifies CAISGIPHEQYF.

This clonotype has only a few counts. This chain joins TRBV18 and TRBJ2-7; D possibly corresponds to TRBD2 (6 bases). Germline CDR1 is KGHSH and CDR2 is LQKENI. The CDR3 is 14 residues long. V dropped 3 bases and J dropped 0 bases, with 9 bases sitting between them. CDR3 in amino acids: CASSPRRDSYEQYF. The CDR3 DNA reads TGTGCCAGCTCACCCCGGAGGGACTCCTACGAGCAGTACTTC.